This T cell receptor beta chain was captured in a study of T cell responses to AZD1222 COVID-19 vaccine. The repertoire was sequenced with immunoSEQ multiplex PCR; TCRdb's copy has only in-frame clones and lacks some. The sample yields roughly 180,000 clones, roughly 90% seen once. A remark on this clone: The target antigen is unknown.

Broader study findings: Close to half of spike-specific TCRs reportedly recognize unmutated variant regions. Seropositive AZD1222 recipients at baseline numbered only 6 or 7.

CDR1 LGHDT and CDR2 YNNKEL come from the germline V gene (reference sequence). After removal of 3 bases from V and 4 bases from J, the junction contained 6 bases not matched to a gene. This CDR3 is built from 15 residues. The rearrangement uses TRBV3-1 (or the pseudogene TRBV3-2) and TRBJ1-5; 7 nucleotides match TRBD1. The material sequenced was peripheral blood, taken 28 days after the second AZD1222 dose. The sequence was collected from an adult who received the AZD1222 COVID-19 vaccine. The chain's CDR3 is CASSQGDRVNQPQHF. The CDR3 nucleotides are TGTGCCAGCAGCCAGGGTGACAGGGTGAATCAGCCCCAGCATTTT.